Shown below are 28 T cell receptor beta chains from a single sample sequenced in a study of T cells in Graves' hyperthyroidism and ophthalmopathy. The CDR3 regions of TCR beta were amplified from RNA transcripts. First-round RT-PCR of the TCR CDR3 relied on the HTBI primer set. MiXCR, run by TCRdb on the multiplex PCR reads, gives a single entry per CDR3 protein. The sample has roughly 380,000 distinct CDR3 sequences; around 14% are singletons. Specimen: blood. Receptors originate from an older woman with Graves' hyperthyroidism.

The CDR3 protein is CASSEGAGLGTGELFF. CDR3 bases: TGTGCCAGCAGCGAGGGAGCGGGTTTAGGCACCGGGGAGCTGTTTTTT. The gene calls are TRBV7-9 and TRBJ2-2; a weak D match, TRBD2 (6 bases). Germline CDR1 SEHNR, CDR2 FQNEAQ (reference sequence). V was trimmed by 5 bases and J by 4 bases, leaving 17 bases between them. This CDR3 spans 16 amino acids.

The chain joins TRBV12-3 or TRBV12-4 to TRBJ2-1; 8 bases match TRBD2. CDR3 size: 15 residues. After removal of 7 bases from V and 8 bases from J, the junction contained 13 bases not matched to a gene. The CDR3 DNA sequence: TGTGCCAGCACCTACGCTGGACTAGCCGTCGATGAGCAGTTCTTC. Translated, it gives CASTYAGLAVDEQFF.

This clonotype was picked up a small number of times. V is TRBV3-1 and J is TRBJ2-6; D is ambiguous. Trimming removed 0 bases from V and 5 bases from J, with 8 bases in between. This CDR3 region has 15 residues. Looked up from germline, CDR1 is LGHDT and CDR2 is YNNKEL (reference sequence). In nucleotides, the CDR3 is TGTGCCAGCAGCCAAGAAGGTCGCTGGGCCAACGTCCTGACTTTC. Translating gives CASSQEGRWANVLTF.

The J gene is TRBJ1-1, the V gene TRBV5-1, with 7 bases matching TRBD1. CDR3 length equals 14 residues. Germline CDR1 and CDR2: SGHRS and YFSETQ. The J segment lost 5 bases and the V segment lost 4 bases, leaving 8 bases of the junction unmatched. The CDR3 loop reads CASSMTGSRTEAFF. The CDR3 DNA is TGCGCCAGCAGCATGACAGGGTCCCGGACTGAAGCTTTCTTT.

This clonotype has only a few counts. The rearrangement joins TRBV7-9 to TRBJ1-2; no firm D call. The CDR3 has 14 residues. The V end was cut by 1 base, the J end by 4 bases, with 10 bases between. CDR1 and CDR2 (germline): SEHNR, FQNEAQ (reference sequence). The DNA for the CDR3 is TGTGCCAGCAGCTTAGGAAGAGGGCCCTATGGCTACACCTTC. Translation gives CASSLGRGPYGYTF.

This clonotype has only a few counts. The V call is TRBV6-2 or TRBV6-3, the J call TRBJ2-7; D not resolved. Germline V lookup: CDR1 MNHEY, CDR2 SVGEGT. V was trimmed by 2 bases and J by 5 bases, leaving 16 bases between them. There are 15 residues in the CDR3. This CDR3 reads CASSYLDGSTHEQYF. The CDR3 DNA reads as TGTGCCAGCAGTTACCTGGACGGATCAACCCACGAGCAGTACTTC.

This clonotype was counted between two and nine times. The rearrangement uses TRBV9 and TRBJ1-1; D possibly corresponds to TRBD1 (5 bases). V shed 2 bases and J shed 11 bases, with 16 bases lying between them. The germline gives CDR1 SGDLS, CDR2 YYNGEE. The CDR3 loop spans 13 amino acids. The CDR3 protein is CASSVGQTDWAFF. The CDR3 DNA sequence: TGTGCCAGCAGCGTCGGTCAGACAGACTGGGCTTTCTTT.

On this clonotype itself: Given a much more abundant clone one base away, this may be a read error. The chain couples TRBV28 to TRBJ1-2; 7 nucleotides match TRBD1. V trimming: 3 bases; J trimming: 8 bases; junction bases outside the gene matches: 15. Germline V CDR1 and CDR2: MDHEN, SYDVKM. The CDR3 extends over 16 amino acids. The CDR3 DNA is TGTGCCAGCAGTTTGGGATCACCTAACAGGGGCGAGGGCTACACCTTC. It yields the protein CASSLGSPNRGEGYTF.

V is TRBV19 and J is TRBJ2-6; tentatively, D is TRBD1 (6 bases). This CDR3 contains 17 residues. The V gene lost 3 bases and the J gene lost 1 base, with 13 bases spanning the gap. Germline V CDR1 and CDR2: LNHDA, SQIVND (reference sequence). The CDR3 sequence: CASSMLGQNSGANVLTF. CDR3 DNA: TGTGCCAGTAGTATGCTGGGACAAAATTCTGGGGCCAACGTCCTGACTTTC.

The J gene is TRBJ2-5, the V gene TRBV12-5, with TRBD1 matching 7 bases. The V and J ends lost 3 bases and 0 bases, in that order; junction bases with no gene match: 7. This CDR3 spans 16 amino acids. Germline CDR1 reads LGHNT; CDR2 reads FRNRAP. This CDR3 reads CASGFSRDRHQETQYF. CDR3 DNA: TGTGCTAGTGGTTTCTCGAGGGACAGACACCAAGAGACCCAGTACTTC.

This clonotype has a count of ten or more. Here the CDR3 reads CASSKTGTSGSTDTQYF. The DNA of the CDR3 is TGTGCCAGCAGTAAAACCGGGACTAGCGGGAGCACAGATACGCAGTATTTT. This chain uses TRBV27 with TRBJ2-3, with 12 bases lining up with TRBD2. There are 17 residues in the CDR3. The V gene end was trimmed by 5 bases and the J gene end by 0 bases; junction bases not matched to a gene: 6. Per the germline V gene, CDR1 is MNHEY and CDR2 is SMNVEV (reference sequence).

The sample holds a few counts of this clonotype. The V call is TRBV7-3, the J call TRBJ2-2; D possibly corresponds to TRBD2 (5 bases). V dropped 4 bases and J dropped 4 bases, with 13 bases sitting between them. The CDR3 length is 15 residues. Germline CDR1 SGHTA, CDR2 FQGTGA. As DNA, the CDR3 is TGTGCCAGCAGCTCCCCCCGGGGAGTCACCGGGGAGCTGTTTTTT. Residues: CASSSPRGVTGELFF.

This clonotype was recorded a few times. The rearrangement links TRBV13 to TRBJ2-7, with no clear D. Germline CDR1 reads PRHDT; CDR2 reads FYEKMQ (reference sequence). The V and J ends lost 0 bases and 2 bases respectively, with 8 bases between them. This CDR3 spans 14 amino acids. CDR3: CASSLGQQTYEQYF. DNA for the CDR3: TGTGCCAGCAGCTTAGGTCAGCAAACCTACGAGCAGTACTTC.

The genes are TRBV20-1 and TRBJ2-5; tentatively, D is TRBD1 or TRBD2 (5 bases each). V gave up 6 bases and J gave up 5 bases, with 16 bases separating them. The CDR3 is 13 residues long. CDR1 and CDR2 (germline): DFQATT, SNEGSKA (reference sequence). The CDR3 sequence: CSAAMTEGETQYF. CDR3 in DNA: TGCAGTGCGGCCATGACAGAGGGCGAGACCCAGTACTTC.

This clonotype was observed at least ten times. The chain carries TRBV7-9 and TRBJ2-7; 9 bases align to TRBD2. CDR1 and CDR2 (germline): SEHNR, FQNEAQ (reference sequence). J lost 1 base, V lost 5 bases, and 6 bases had no gene match. The CDR3 spans 15 residues. CDR3 nucleotide sequence: TGTGCCAGCAGCGCCGGACTAGCGCAGTCCTACGAGCAGTACTTC. Translated: CASSAGLAQSYEQYF.

This clonotype was detected ten times or more. The chain couples TRBV7-3 to TRBJ1-2; 11 bases match TRBD1. CDR3 length: 13 amino acids. Germline-derived CDR1 and CDR2 are SGHTA and FQGTGA. V was pared by 5 bases and J by 8 bases, with 4 bases of the junction left unmatched. The CDR3 DNA follows: TGTGCCAGCAGCGGACAGGGGGCAGGCGGCTACACCTTC. It encodes CASSGQGAGGYTF.

There are many counts of this clonotype. This chain uses TRBV2 with TRBJ2-1, with TRBD2 as a possible D gene (6 bases). From germline, CDR1 is SNHLY and CDR2 FYNNEI. The CDR3 is made up of 13 amino acids. V was trimmed by 5 bases and J by 7 bases, leaving 12 bases between them. CDR3 in DNA: TGTGCCAGCAGTTTAAGACGGGAGAATGAGCAGTTCTTC. This codes for CASSLRRENEQFF.

The sample holds many counts of this clonotype. The V call is TRBV27, the J call TRBJ2-1; 12 positions match TRBD2. The CDR3 runs to 17 residues. Germline trimming cut 3 bases from V and 3 bases from J; bases unmatched to any gene: 6. Germline CDR1 MNHEY, CDR2 SMNVEV (reference sequence). CDR3 sequence (DNA): TGTGCCAGCAGTTTGATGGCTAGCGGGGGGGTCTACAATGAGCAGTTCTTC. Translation gives CASSLMASGGVYNEQFF.

In its sample, this clonotype was seen a few times. The chain couples TRBV2 to TRBJ1-4; D unresolved. This CDR3 contains 14 residues. V dropped 4 bases and J dropped 8 bases, with 14 bases sitting between them. CDR1 SNHLY and CDR2 FYNNEI come from the germline V gene. The CDR3 DNA is TGTGCCAGCAGTGCTTGGGAGGGTGGCGAAAAACTGTTTTTT. This gives the protein CASSAWEGGEKLFF.

In its sample, this clonotype was seen many times. The J gene is TRBJ2-7, the V gene TRBV28; TRBD2 matches at 11 bases. The CDR3 length is 16 residues. V gave up 5 bases and J gave up 1 base; unmatched junction bases: 7. From germline, CDR1 is MDHEN and CDR2 SYDVKM. The CDR3 sequence is CASSDSGTSGSYEQYF. CDR3 in DNA: TGTGCCAGCAGTGATTCCGGGACTAGCGGTTCCTACGAGCAGTACTTC.

This clonotype has only a few counts. A read error may be the cause here, since a much bigger clone is one base away. The chain uses TRBV3-1 and TRBJ2-1; 7 positions agree with TRBD2. The V gene end was trimmed by 4 bases and the J gene end by 6 bases; junction bases not matched to a gene: 9. This CDR3 has 15 residues. CDR1 and CDR2 from the germline V gene are LGHDT and YNNKEL (reference sequence). Here the CDR3 reads CASSRGLAETNEQFF. The CDR3 nucleotides read TGTGCCAGCAGCCGAGGGCTAGCGGAGACCAATGAGCAGTTCTTC.

The V gene is TRBV5-1, the J gene TRBJ2-5, with D unclear. CDR1 is SGHRS, CDR2 YFSETQ, per germline. Trimming removed 0 bases from V and 2 bases from J, with 11 bases in between. The CDR3 is 15 residues long. CDR3 amino acids: CASSLGQDPQETQYF. The DNA of the CDR3 is TGCGCCAGCAGCTTGGGGCAGGACCCGCAAGAGACCCAGTACTTC.

This clonotype has a count of ten or more. The chain recombines TRBV29-1 with TRBJ1-1, with D possibly matching TRBD1 (5 bases). Germline CDR1 and CDR2: SQVTM and ANQGSEA. The V end was cut by 7 bases, the J end by 3 bases, with 15 bases between. The CDR3 covers 13 residues. The CDR3 sequence: CSGLEVGDTEAFF. CDR3 nucleotide sequence: TGCAGCGGCCTGGAGGTGGGGGACACTGAAGCTTTCTTT.

This chain joins TRBV19 and TRBJ1-5; maybe TRBD1 (6 bases). Germline CDR1 LNHDA, CDR2 SQIVND (reference sequence). The CDR3 length is 15 residues. V lost 4 bases and J lost 4, with 14 bases in between. The CDR3 loop is CASSKPGALNQPQHF. The CDR3 nucleotides read TGTGCCAGTAGTAAACCGGGGGCCCTTAATCAGCCCCAGCATTTT.

Notes on this clonotype: Just one base apart from a much larger clone, this may be a read error. CDR3 residues: CASRESRDRGTVTQYF. CDR3 nucleotide sequence: TGTGCCAGCAGAGAAAGCCGGGACAGGGGGACAGTTACGCAGTATTTT. The V gene is TRBV28, the J gene TRBJ2-3; TRBD1 agrees at 11 bases. The germline gives CDR1 MDHEN, CDR2 SYDVKM. CDR3 size: 16 residues.

In this sample, this clonotype turned up many times. The V and J genes are TRBV29-1 and TRBJ1-5; 8 nucleotides match TRBD1. Looked up from germline, CDR1 is SQVTM and CDR2 is ANQGSEA. This CDR3 region has 12 residues. Germline trimming cut 4 bases from V and 7 bases from J; bases unmatched to any gene: 3. CDR3 residues: CSVGQGRQPQHF. The CDR3 DNA follows: TGCAGCGTTGGACAGGGGAGGCAGCCCCAGCATTTT.

This chain joins TRBV2 and TRBJ1-1; D unclear. V gave up 2 bases and J gave up 0 bases, with 7 bases separating them. This CDR3 is built from 14 residues. Germline loops: CDR1 SNHLY, CDR2 FYNNEI. This CDR3 is CASSEPTVNTEAFF. The CDR3 nucleotides read TGTGCCAGCAGTGAACCAACAGTGAACACTGAAGCTTTCTTT.

The sample holds many counts of this clonotype. V and J are TRBV20-1 and TRBJ2-7, with TRBD2 matching over 8 bases. Germline lookup yields CDR1 DFQATT and CDR2 SNEGSKA (reference sequence). Trimming took 1 base from V and 3 from J; bases not matched to a gene: 8. The CDR3 spans 15 residues. The CDR3 here is CSARGAGGFFYEQYF. CDR3 DNA sequence: TGCAGTGCTAGAGGTGCGGGAGGATTCTTCTACGAGCAGTACTTC.